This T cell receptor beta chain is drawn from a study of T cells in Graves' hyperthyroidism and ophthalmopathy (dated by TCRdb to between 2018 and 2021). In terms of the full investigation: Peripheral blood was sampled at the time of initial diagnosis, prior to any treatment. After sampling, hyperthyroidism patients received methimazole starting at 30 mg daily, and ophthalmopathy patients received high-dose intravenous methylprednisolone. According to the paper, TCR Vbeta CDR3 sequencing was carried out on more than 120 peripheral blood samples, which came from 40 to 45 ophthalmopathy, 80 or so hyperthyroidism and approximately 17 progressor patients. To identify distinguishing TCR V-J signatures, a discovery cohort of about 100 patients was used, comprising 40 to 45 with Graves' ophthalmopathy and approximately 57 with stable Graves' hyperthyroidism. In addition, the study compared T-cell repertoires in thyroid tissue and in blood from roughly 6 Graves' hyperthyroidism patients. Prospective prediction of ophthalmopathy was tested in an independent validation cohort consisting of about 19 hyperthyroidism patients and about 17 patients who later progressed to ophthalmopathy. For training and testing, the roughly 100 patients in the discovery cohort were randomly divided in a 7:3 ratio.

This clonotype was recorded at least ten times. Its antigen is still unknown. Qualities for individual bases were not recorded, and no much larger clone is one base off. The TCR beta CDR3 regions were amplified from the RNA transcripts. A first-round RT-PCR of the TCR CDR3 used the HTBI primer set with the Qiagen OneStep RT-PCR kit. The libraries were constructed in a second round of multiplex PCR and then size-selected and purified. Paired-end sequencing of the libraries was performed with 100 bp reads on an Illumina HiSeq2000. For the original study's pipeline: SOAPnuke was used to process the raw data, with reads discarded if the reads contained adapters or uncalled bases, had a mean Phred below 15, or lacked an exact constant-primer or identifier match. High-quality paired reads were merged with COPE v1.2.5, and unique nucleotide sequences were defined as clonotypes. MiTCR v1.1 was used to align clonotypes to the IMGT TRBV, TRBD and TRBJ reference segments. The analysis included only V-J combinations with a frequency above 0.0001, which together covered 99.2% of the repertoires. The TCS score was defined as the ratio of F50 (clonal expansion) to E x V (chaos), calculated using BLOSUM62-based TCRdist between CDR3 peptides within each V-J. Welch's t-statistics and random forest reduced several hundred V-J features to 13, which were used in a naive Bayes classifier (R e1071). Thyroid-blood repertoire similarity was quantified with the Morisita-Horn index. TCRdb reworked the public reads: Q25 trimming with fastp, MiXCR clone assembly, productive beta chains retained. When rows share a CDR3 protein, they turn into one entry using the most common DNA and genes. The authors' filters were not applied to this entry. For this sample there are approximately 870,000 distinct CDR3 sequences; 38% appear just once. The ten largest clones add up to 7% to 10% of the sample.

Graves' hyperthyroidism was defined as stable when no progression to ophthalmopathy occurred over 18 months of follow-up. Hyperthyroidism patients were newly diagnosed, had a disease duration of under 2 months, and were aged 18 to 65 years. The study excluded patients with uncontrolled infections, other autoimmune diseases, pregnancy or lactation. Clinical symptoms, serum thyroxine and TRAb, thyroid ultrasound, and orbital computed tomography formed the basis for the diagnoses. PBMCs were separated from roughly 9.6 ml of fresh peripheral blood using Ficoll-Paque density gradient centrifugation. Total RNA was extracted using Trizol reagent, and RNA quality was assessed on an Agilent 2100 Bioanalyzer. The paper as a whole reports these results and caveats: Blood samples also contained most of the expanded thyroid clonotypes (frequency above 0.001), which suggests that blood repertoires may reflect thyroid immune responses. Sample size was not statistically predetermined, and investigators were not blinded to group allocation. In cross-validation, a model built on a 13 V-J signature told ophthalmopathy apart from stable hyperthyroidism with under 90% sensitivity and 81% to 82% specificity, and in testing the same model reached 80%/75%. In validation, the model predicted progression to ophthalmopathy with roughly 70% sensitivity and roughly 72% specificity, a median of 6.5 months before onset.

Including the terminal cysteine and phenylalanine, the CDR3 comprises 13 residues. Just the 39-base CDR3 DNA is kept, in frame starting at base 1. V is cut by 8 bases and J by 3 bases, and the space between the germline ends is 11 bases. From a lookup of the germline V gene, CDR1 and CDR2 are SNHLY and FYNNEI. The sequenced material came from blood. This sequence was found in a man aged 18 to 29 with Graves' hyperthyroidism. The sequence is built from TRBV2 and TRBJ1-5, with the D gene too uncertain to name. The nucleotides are TGTGCCAGCGTTTCGGCCATCAATCAGCCCCAGCATTTT. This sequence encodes CASVSAINQPQHF.